This paragraph covers one T cell receptor (beta chain) sequence. Per the germline V gene, CDR1 is MGHRA and CDR2 is YSYEKL. Trimming removed 4 bases at V and 0 bases at J, with 13 bases between. This CDR3 region has 16 residues. This table comes from immunoSEQ multiplex PCR, and its TCRdb copy is limited to in-frame clones, with some not included. The sample contains around 2,000,000 clones, approximately 94% of which appear only once. These data come from a study of shared clonotypes between healthy human individuals. Study information: Every donor yielded three CD4 naive, three CD4 memory, two CD8 naive and one CD8 memory plate.

The naive CD8 subset, CD45RO-negative cells positively selected for CCR7, excluded terminally differentiated effector memory CD45RA+ cells. Caucasian adults living in Nashville, Tennessee, provided all samples. This chain joins TRBV4-1 and TRBJ2-1; possibly TRBD2 for D (6 bases). This clonotype was sampled from a young man in good health. Some clones in this sample may be carry-over from other donors' samples. The specimen sequenced was naive CD8+ T cells from PBMCs. The CDR3 bases are TGCGCCAGCAGCCCGATAGCGGAATCCTCCTACAATGAGCAGTTCTTC. Residues: CASSPIAESSYNEQFF.